This T cell receptor beta chain was documented in a study of T-cell memory formation after mild COVID-19. Study-level results: Pre-infection memory held some responding clones, suggesting pre-existing cross-reactive T cells responded.

The germline gives CDR1 LNHDA, CDR2 SQIVND (reference sequence). CDR3 length: 13 amino acids. V was clipped by 6 bases and J by 9 bases; unmatched bases: 8. This clonotype was counted only a few times. Its target is unknown. TCRdb ran MiXCR on the 5' RACE reads and lists one entry per CDR3 protein. The sample lists 580,000 or so distinct CDR3 sequences, roughly 17% occurring once. The TCR comes from an adult woman who had mild COVID-19 (a few samples of this study predate the infection). Cell type and time point are not known. The specimen was PBMCs or a T cell subset sorted from them (not recorded which). The chain is built from TRBV19 and TRBJ2-7; TRBD1 agrees at 10 bases. The CDR3 is CASSTRGTGVQYF. The CDR3 region has the DNA TGTGCCAGTAGCACCCGGGGGACAGGGGTGCAGTACTTC. Based on the CDR3 plus reference TRBV19 and TRBJ2-7, the full variable domain is DGGITQSPKYLFRKEGQNVTLSCEQNLNHDAMYWYRQDPGQGLRLIYYSQIVNDFQKGDIAEGYSVSREKKESFPLTVTSAQKNPTAFYLCASSTRGTGVQYFGPGTRLTVT.